The clone carrying this T cell receptor (beta chain) was found a few times. This CDR3 spans 14 amino acids. Per the germline V gene, CDR1 is MNHEY and CDR2 is SVGAGI. Trimming at V came to 7 bases and at J to 4 bases, leaving 8 bases not matched to a gene. TCRdb keeps only in-frame clones here, not all; method: immunoSEQ multiplex PCR. The sample lists about 110,000 clones, 85% to 95% occurring once. This entry is derived from a study of T cell changes during pregnancy in multiple sclerosis. The source material was peripheral blood, sampled in the third trimester of pregnancy. The rearrangement links TRBV6-5 to TRBJ1-1; 8 nucleotides match TRBD1. This sequence was found in a female donor in good health, enrolled as a control in a pregnancy study. In DNA form, the CDR3 reads TGTGCCAGCACCCGAACCACAGGGGGCACTGAAGCTTTCTTT. This translates into CASTRTTGGTEAFF.